The 11 T cell receptor beta chains presented below share a single source sample, sequenced in a study of cytomegalovirus exposure and HLA in healthy donors. Produced via immunoSEQ multiplex PCR; TCRdb's table is partial and in-frame only. The sample has 250,000 to 300,000 clones; roughly 85% are singletons. Sequences were obtained from PBMCs. These receptors were taken from a woman under 30 in good health and CMV-seronegative.

The rearrangement uses TRBV5-4 and TRBJ2-5; 13 nucleotides line up with TRBD2. V shed 3 bases, J shed 5 bases, and the junction held 7 bases outside the gene matches. Germline V gene data show CDR1 as SGHNT and CDR2 as YYREEE (reference sequence). The CDR3 contains 16 residues. CDR3: CASSSWTSGSGETQYF. The CDR3, as DNA: TGTGCCAGCAGCTCCTGGACTAGCGGGAGTGGGGAGACCCAGTACTTC.

This clone occurred many times. The gene calls are TRBV30 and TRBJ1-2; 9 nucleotides agree with TRBD1. Germline V CDR1 and CDR2: GTSNPN, SVGIG (reference sequence). Trimming removed 5 bases from V and 1 base from J; junction bases left unmatched: 2. The CDR3 extends over 13 amino acids. The CDR3 spells CAWGTGFNYGYTF. The CDR3 coding sequence is TGTGCCTGGGGGACAGGGTTTAACTATGGCTACACCTTC.

The J gene is TRBJ1-2, the V gene TRBV7-2; D is perhaps TRBD1 (5 bases). Trimming left V 2 bases short and J 8 bases short, with 15 bases between. This CDR3 has 14 amino acids. The germline V gene has CDR1 SGHTA and CDR2 FQGNSA. CDR3 DNA sequence: TGTGCCAGCAGCTTAAGACAGCGCAGCTACGGCTACACCTTC. Amino acid sequence: CASSLRQRSYGYTF.

The chain is built from TRBV13 and TRBJ2-7; 8 bases line up with TRBD1. Germline values: CDR1 PRHDT, CDR2 FYEKMQ (reference sequence). Germline trimming cut 5 bases from V and 1 base from J; bases unmatched to any gene: 7. The CDR3 spans 15 residues. CDR3 DNA sequence: TGTGCCAGCAGCCTGCGACAGGGGCCGTCCTACGAGCAGTACTTC. Protein: CASSLRQGPSYEQYF. The full variable domain, completed using reference TRBV13 and TRBJ2-7, is AAGVIQSPRHLIKEKRETATLKCYPIPRHDTVYWYQQGPGQDPQFLISFYEKMQSDKGSIPDRFSAQQFSDYHSELNMSSLELGDSALYFCASSLRQGPSYEQYFGPGTRLTVT.

This sequence joins TRBV2 and TRBJ2-7; D might be TRBD2 (5 bases). The V end lost 4 bases, the J end lost 0 bases, and 10 bases lay between the germline ends. This CDR3 spans 14 amino acids. Germline loops: CDR1 SNHLY, CDR2 FYNNEI. The CDR3 bases are TGTGCCAGCAGTGCCCTAGCTAGCTCCTACGAGCAGTACTTC. Translated, it gives CASSALASSYEQYF.

The rearrangement uses TRBV7-3 and TRBJ2-3, with TRBD2 matching 8 bases. The germline V gene encodes CDR1 SGHTA and CDR2 FQGTGA. This CDR3 has 15 residues. V lost 1 base, J lost 4 bases, and 4 bases stayed unmatched. CDR3 sequence reads: CASSLISGVSDTQYF. In DNA, the CDR3 is TGTGCCAGCAGCTTAATTAGCGGGGTGTCAGATACGCAGTATTTT.

The chain carries TRBV5-1 and TRBJ1-1, with TRBD1 identical over 7 bases. Trimming removed 4 bases from V and 3 bases from J; junction bases left unmatched: 15. Germline loops: CDR1 SGHRS, CDR2 YFSETQ. The CDR3 runs to 17 residues. The CDR3 sequence is CASSPVGLGTVDTEAFF. In nucleotides, the CDR3 is TGCGCCAGCAGCCCGGTAGGTCTTGGGACAGTCGACACTGAAGCTTTCTTT.

The J gene is TRBJ2-1, the V gene TRBV7-2, with D maybe TRBD1 (6 bases). V lost 5 bases and J 0 bases, leaving 11 bases between the germline ends. Per germline, CDR1 SGHTA and CDR2 FQGNSA. This CDR3 contains 15 residues. The CDR3 nucleotides read TGTGCCAGCAGCAAGGGGGATAGCTCCTACAATGAGCAGTTCTTC. Its protein is CASSKGDSSYNEQFF.

The chain joins TRBV7-9 to TRBJ1-4; 7 nucleotides align to TRBD1. Germline CDR1 is SEHNR and CDR2 is FQNEAQ (reference sequence). Unmatched junction bases numbered 8, after V lost 8 bases and J lost 5 bases. This CDR3 spans 14 amino acids. The CDR3 DNA reads TGTGCCAGCGCCTACAGGGGCTACAATGAAAAACTGTTTTTT. It specifies CASAYRGYNEKLFF.

This rearrangement joins TRBV5-1 to TRBJ1-1; D call uncertain. The germline CDR1 and CDR2 sequences are SGHRS and YFSETQ. The CDR3 is 14 residues long. The V and J ends lost 0 bases and 5 bases respectively, with 11 bases between them. This chain's CDR3 is CASSLAAPGTEAFF. The CDR3 bases are TGCGCCAGCAGCTTGGCGGCTCCGGGGACTGAAGCTTTCTTT.

The chain has TRBV6-1 and TRBJ2-1; the match to TRBD1 covers 8 bases. Germline V lookup: CDR1 MNHNS, CDR2 SASEGT. The length of the CDR3 is 15 residues. Unmatched junction bases numbered 8, after V lost 6 bases and J lost 4 bases. This chain's CDR3 is CASRSGTGTYNEQFF. Here the CDR3 DNA reads TGTGCCAGCAGATCCGGGACAGGAACTTACAATGAGCAGTTCTTC.